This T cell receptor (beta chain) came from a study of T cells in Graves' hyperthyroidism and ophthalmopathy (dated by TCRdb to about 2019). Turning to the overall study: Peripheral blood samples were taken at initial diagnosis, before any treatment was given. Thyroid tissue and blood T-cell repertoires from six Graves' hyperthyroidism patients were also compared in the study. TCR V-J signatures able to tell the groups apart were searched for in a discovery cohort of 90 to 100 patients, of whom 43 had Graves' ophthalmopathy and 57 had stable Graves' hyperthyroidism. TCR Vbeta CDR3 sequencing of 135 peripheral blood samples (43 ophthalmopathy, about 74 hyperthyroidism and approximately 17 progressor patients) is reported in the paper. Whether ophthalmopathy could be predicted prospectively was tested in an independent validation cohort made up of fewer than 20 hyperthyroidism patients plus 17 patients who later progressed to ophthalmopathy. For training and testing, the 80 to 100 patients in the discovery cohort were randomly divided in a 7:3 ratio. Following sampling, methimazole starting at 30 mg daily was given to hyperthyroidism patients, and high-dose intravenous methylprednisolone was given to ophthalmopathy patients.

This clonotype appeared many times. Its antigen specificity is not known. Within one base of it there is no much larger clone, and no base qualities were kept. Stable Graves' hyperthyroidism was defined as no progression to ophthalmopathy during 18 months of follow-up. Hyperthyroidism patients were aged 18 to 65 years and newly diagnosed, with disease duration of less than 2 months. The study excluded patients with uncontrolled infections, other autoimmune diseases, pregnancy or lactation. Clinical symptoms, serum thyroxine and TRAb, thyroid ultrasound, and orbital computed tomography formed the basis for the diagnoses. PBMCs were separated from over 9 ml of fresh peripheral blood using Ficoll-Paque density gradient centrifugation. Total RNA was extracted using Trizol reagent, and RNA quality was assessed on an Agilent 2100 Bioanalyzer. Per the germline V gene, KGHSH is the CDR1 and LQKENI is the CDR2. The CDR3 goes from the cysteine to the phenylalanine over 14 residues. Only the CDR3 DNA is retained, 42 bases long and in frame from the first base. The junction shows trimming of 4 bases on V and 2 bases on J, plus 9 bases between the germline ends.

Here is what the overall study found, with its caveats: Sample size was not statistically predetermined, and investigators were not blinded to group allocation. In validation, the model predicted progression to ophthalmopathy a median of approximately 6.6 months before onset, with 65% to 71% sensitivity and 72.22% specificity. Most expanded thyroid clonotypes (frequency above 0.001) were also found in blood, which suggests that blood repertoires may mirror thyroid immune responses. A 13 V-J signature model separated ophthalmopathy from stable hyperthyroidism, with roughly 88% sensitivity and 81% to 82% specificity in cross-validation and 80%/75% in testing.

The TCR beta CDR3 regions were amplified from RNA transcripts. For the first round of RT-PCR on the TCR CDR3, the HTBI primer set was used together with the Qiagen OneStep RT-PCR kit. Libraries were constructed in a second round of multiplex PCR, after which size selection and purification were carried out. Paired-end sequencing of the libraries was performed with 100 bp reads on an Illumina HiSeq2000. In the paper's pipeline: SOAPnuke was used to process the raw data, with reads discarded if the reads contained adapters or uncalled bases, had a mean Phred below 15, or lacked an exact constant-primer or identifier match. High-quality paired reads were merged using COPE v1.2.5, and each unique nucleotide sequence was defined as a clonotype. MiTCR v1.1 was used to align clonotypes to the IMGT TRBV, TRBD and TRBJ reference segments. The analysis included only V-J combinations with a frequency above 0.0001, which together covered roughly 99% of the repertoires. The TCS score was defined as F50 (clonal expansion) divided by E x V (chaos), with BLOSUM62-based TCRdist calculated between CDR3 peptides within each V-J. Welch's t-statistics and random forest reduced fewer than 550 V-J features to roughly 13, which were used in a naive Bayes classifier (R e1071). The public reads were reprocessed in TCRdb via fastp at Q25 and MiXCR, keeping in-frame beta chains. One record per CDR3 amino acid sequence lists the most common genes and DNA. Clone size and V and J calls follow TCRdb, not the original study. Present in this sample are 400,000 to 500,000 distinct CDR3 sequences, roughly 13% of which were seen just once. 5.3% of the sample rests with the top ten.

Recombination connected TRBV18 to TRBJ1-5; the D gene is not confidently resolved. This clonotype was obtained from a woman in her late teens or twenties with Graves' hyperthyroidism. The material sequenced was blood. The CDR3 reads CASSRINGNQPQHF. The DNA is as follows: TGTGCCAGCTCACGAATCAACGGCAATCAGCCCCAGCATTTT.